These 23 T cell receptor beta chains were all obtained from the same sample, sequenced in a study of Ad26.COV2.S vaccination and SARS-CoV-2 variants. The repertoire was sequenced with immunoSEQ multiplex PCR; TCRdb's copy has only in-frame clones and lacks some. This sample has about 87,000 clones, with under 90% found just once. Sample: peripheral blood, taken after recovery from COVID-19. These receptors originate from a human donor who had recovered from COVID-19.

The chain joins TRBV6-5 to TRBJ2-2; TRBD2 matches at 13 bases. The junction had 4 bases not matched to a gene; V was cut back by 2 bases and J by 7 bases. The CDR3 has 16 amino acids. Germline CDR1 reads MNHEY; CDR2 reads SVGAGI. The CDR3 protein is CASSYGTSGNYGELFF. The DNA of the CDR3 is TGTGCCAGCAGTTACGGGACTAGCGGGAATTACGGGGAGCTGTTTTTT.

The chain joins TRBV28 to TRBJ1-4, with 8 bases that match TRBD1. Germline lookup yields CDR1 MDHEN and CDR2 SYDVKM. V lost 3 bases to trimming and J lost 8 bases; unmatched junction nucleotides: 20. The CDR3 runs 19 residues. Here the CDR3 reads CASSFPPFPRTGLKEKLFF. The CDR3 coding sequence is TGTGCCAGCAGTTTTCCCCCCTTCCCACGGACAGGGTTAAAAGAAAAACTGTTTTTT.

This clone was recorded a few times. V is TRBV3-1 (or the pseudogene TRBV3-2) and J is TRBJ2-1, with D tentatively TRBD2 (5 bases). The germline V gene has CDR1 LGHDT and CDR2 YNNKEL (reference sequence). Trimming took 8 bases from V and 8 from J, leaving 16 bases between them. The CDR3 extends over 13 amino acids. The CDR3 loop reads CASRAVGAHEQFF. The CDR3 region has the DNA TGTGCCAGCCGGGCGGTGGGAGCCCATGAGCAGTTCTTC.

The chain combines TRBV28 with TRBJ1-1; D unresolved. Germline V gene lookup returns CDR1 MDHEN and CDR2 SYDVKM. This CDR3 contains 13 residues. The V end was cut by 7 bases, the J end by 1 base, with 10 bases between. Here the CDR3 DNA reads TGTGCCAGCATCTGGCGGACGAACACTGAAGCTTTCTTT. Amino acids: CASIWRTNTEAFF.

V and J are TRBV11-3 and TRBJ2-1, with D perhaps matching TRBD1 or TRBD2 (5 bases each). The CDR3 length is 12 residues. Per germline, CDR1 SGHNT and CDR2 YENEEA. V lost 6 bases and J 7 bases, leaving 10 bases between the germline ends. CDR3 region: CASSSWGNEQFF. The CDR3 coding sequence is TGTGCCAGCAGTTCCTGGGGGAATGAGCAGTTCTTC.

The CDR3 nucleotides are TGTGCCAGCAGCTTAGCGGGAGGGGCGGGTGAGCAGTTCTTC. This codes for CASSLAGGAGEQFF. The J gene is TRBJ2-1, the V gene TRBV7-3; 9 nucleotides align to TRBD2. V was clipped by 2 bases and J by 9 bases; unmatched bases: 5. Germline values: CDR1 SGHTA, CDR2 FQGTGA. The CDR3 covers 14 residues.

The chain has TRBV7-9 and TRBJ1-2; D is unresolved. This CDR3 is 15 amino acids long. Germline V gene data show CDR1 as SEHNR and CDR2 as FQNEAQ (reference sequence). The V end lost 7 bases, the J end lost 5 bases, and 20 bases lay between the germline ends. The CDR3 DNA reads as TGTGCCAGCACCCCCGCCACACGGGTGATTTATGGCTACACCTTC. Amino acid sequence: CASTPATRVIYGYTF.

This CDR3 is CSAETGGGYEQYF. Written as DNA, the CDR3 is TGCAGCGCTGAGACAGGGGGAGGCTACGAGCAGTACTTC. The chain combines TRBV29-1 with TRBJ2-7; the match to TRBD1 covers 9 bases. Germline CDR1 reads SQVTM; CDR2 reads ANQGSEA. V shed 7 bases, J shed 3 bases, and the junction held 7 bases outside the gene matches. CDR3 length: 13 residues.

A single count supports this clone. The V call is TRBV29-1, the J call TRBJ2-3; possibly TRBD1 or TRBD2 for D (6 bases each). V lost 6 bases and J 6 bases, leaving 19 bases between the germline ends. The CDR3 is 14 amino acids. Germline values: CDR1 SQVTM, CDR2 ANQGSEA. The DNA of the CDR3 is TGCAGCGTGACGACTAGGGGGACGTTGGATACGCAGTATTTT. It translates to CSVTTRGTLDTQYF.

J is TRBJ2-3 and V is TRBV4-3, with 11 nucleotides matching TRBD1. Trimming took 1 base from V and 8 from J; bases not matched to a gene: 8. The length of the CDR3 is 16 residues. Per germline, CDR1 LGHNA and CDR2 YSLEER. CDR3 DNA sequence: TGCGCCAGCAGCCAAGGGACAGGGGGCATCGTGAGTACGCAGTATTTT. Protein product: CASSQGTGGIVSTQYF.

The V call is TRBV3-1 (or the pseudogene TRBV3-2), the J call TRBJ2-4, with D tentatively TRBD1 (5 bases). The CDR3 covers 17 residues. Trimming pared 0 bases from V and 0 bases from J, leaving 12 bases between. In germline, CDR1 is LGHDT, CDR2 YNNKEL (reference sequence). CDR3: CASSQEQDLLAKNIQYF. The CDR3 nucleotides are TGTGCCAGCAGCCAAGAACAGGACCTCCTAGCCAAAAACATTCAGTACTTC.

The CDR3 loop reads CASSQVLAGSKRDTQYF. CDR3 DNA: TGTGCCAGCAGCCAAGTACTAGCGGGATCGAAAAGAGATACGCAGTATTTT. The rearrangement uses TRBV3-1 (or the pseudogene TRBV3-2) and TRBJ2-3, with 10 positions matching TRBD2. With 1 base clipped from V and 5 bases from J, the junction kept 9 bases outside the gene matches. Per germline, CDR1 LGHDT and CDR2 YNNKEL (reference sequence). This CDR3 spans 17 amino acids.

The chain links TRBV28 to TRBJ2-5; tentatively, D is TRBD1 or TRBD2 (5 bases each). Looked up from germline, CDR1 is MDHEN and CDR2 is SYDVKM. This CDR3 spans 13 amino acids. V gave up 8 bases and J gave up 5 bases, with 15 bases separating them. CDR3 DNA sequence: TGTGCCAGCCTTAGAACTAGGGGTGAGACCCAGTACTTC. Translating it yields CASLRTRGETQYF. The full variable domain, rest sourced from reference TRBV28 and TRBJ2-5, is DVKVTQSSRYLVKRTGEKVFLECVQDMDHENMFWYRQDPGLGLRLIYFSYDVKMKEKGDIPEGYSVSREKKERFSLILESASTNQTSMYLCASLRTRGETQYFGPGTRLLVL.

The gene calls are TRBV7-9 and TRBJ1-1; D is unresolved. Germline CDR1 reads SEHNR; CDR2 reads FQNEAQ (reference sequence). The CDR3 runs 12 residues. Trimming removed 7 bases at V and 1 base at J, with 7 bases between. The CDR3, as DNA: TGTGCCAGCAATCGGGCGAACACTGAAGCTTTCTTT. The encoded protein is CASNRANTEAFF.

The CDR3 DNA is TGTGCCAGCAGCCCTACATCGAACACTGAAGCTTTCTTT. Translation: CASSPTSNTEAFF. J is TRBJ1-1 and V is TRBV7-3; no clear D. Trimming took off 5 bases at V and 1 base at J, with 8 bases between the two ends. The germline CDR1 and CDR2 sequences are SGHTA and FQGTGA. The CDR3 consists of 13 residues.

In this sample, this clone turned up once. CDR3 amino acids: CASSDGGIDYGYTF. For the CDR3, the DNA is TGTGCCAGCTCAGACGGTGGTATTGACTATGGCTACACCTTC. The chain combines TRBV18 with TRBJ1-2; D gene uncertain. CDR1 KGHSH and CDR2 LQKENI come from the germline V gene. V lost 5 bases and J lost 3, with 13 bases in between. CDR3 length equals 14 residues.

The chain links TRBV5-1 to TRBJ2-2, with D possibly called TRBD1 or TRBD2 (6 bases each). CDR1 SGHRS and CDR2 YFSETQ come from the germline V gene. V gave up 1 base and J gave up 4 bases, with 14 bases separating them. The CDR3 contains 16 residues. CDR3 coding DNA: TGCGCCAGCAGCTTGAATCCGGGGGCGGGCACCGGGGAGCTGTTTTTT. Translated: CASSLNPGAGTGELFF.

The gene calls are TRBV10-3 and TRBJ2-7; perhaps TRBD1 as D (5 bases). CDR3 size: 11 residues. V lost 5 bases and J lost 4, with 6 bases in between. Germline lookup yields CDR1 ENHRY and CDR2 SYGVKD. The CDR3 sequence: CAISQGYEQYF. The CDR3 DNA reads as TGTGCCATCAGTCAGGGATACGAGCAGTACTTC.

V gene TRBV5-1 combines with J gene TRBJ1-1, with unresolved D. The CDR3 covers 12 residues. Germline CDR1 SGHRS, CDR2 YFSETQ. The V gene lost 8 bases and the J gene lost 2 bases, with 10 bases spanning the gap. The CDR3: CASSADNTEAFF. CDR3 sequence (DNA): TGCGCCAGTTCGGCAGACAACACTGAAGCTTTCTTT.

V is TRBV11-3 and J is TRBJ2-5; no reliable D call. This CDR3 has 14 amino acids. Germline V CDR1 and CDR2: SGHNT, YENEEA. Trimming took 2 bases from V and 2 from J, leaving 9 bases between them. The chain's CDR3 is CASSLKLAQETQYF. CDR3 nucleotides: TGTGCCAGCAGCTTAAAACTCGCTCAAGAGACCCAGTACTTC.

The chain carries TRBV28 and TRBJ2-1; 11 bases line up with TRBD2. Germline trimming cut 5 bases from V and 4 bases from J; bases unmatched to any gene: 19. The CDR3 length is 20 residues. The V gene's germline CDR1 is MDHEN and CDR2 SYDVKM. The CDR3 DNA is TGTGCCAGCAGTCCCGTAGCGGGAGGGCCAGATCTCGGGGGATACAATGAGCAGTTCTTC. As protein: CASSPVAGGPDLGGYNEQFF.

Points on this clone: This clone may be a read error of a much larger clone one base away. This CDR3 is also generated by other DNA sequences in the sample. The chain has TRBV29-1 and TRBJ2-3; TRBD1 agrees at 7 bases. The CDR3 runs to 12 residues. J was trimmed by 4 bases and V by 4 bases; bases with no gene match: 2. Germline values: CDR1 SQVTM, CDR2 ANQGSEA. The CDR3: CSVAQGADTQYF. CDR3 bases: TGCAGCGTTGCCCAGGGGGCAGATACGCAGTATTTT.

The J gene is TRBJ2-1, the V gene TRBV4-3, with a weak D call TRBD2 (6 bases). Per the germline V gene, CDR1 is LGHNA and CDR2 is YSLEER. The V end lost 3 bases, the J end lost 5 bases, and 17 bases lay between the germline ends. The CDR3 covers 16 residues. CDR3 loop: CASSHRATGANNEQFF. The CDR3 DNA is TGCGCCAGCAGCCACCGGGCCACGGGAGCAAACAATGAGCAGTTCTTC.